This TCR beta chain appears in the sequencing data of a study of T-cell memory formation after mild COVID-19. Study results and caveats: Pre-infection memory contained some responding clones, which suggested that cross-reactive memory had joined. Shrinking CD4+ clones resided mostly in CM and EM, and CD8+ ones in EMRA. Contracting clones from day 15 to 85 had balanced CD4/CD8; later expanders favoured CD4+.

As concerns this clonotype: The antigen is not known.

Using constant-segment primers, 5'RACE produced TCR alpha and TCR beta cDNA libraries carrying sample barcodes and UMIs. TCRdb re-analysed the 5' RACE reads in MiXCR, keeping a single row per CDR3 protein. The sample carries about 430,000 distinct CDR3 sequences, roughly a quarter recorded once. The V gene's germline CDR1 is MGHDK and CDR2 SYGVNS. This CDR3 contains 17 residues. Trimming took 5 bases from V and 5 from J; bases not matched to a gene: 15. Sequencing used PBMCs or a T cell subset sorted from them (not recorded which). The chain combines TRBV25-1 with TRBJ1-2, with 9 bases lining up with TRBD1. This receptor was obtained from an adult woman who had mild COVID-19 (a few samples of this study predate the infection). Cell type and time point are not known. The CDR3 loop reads CASSPRTGELDTYGYTF. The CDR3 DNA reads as TGTGCCAGCAGTCCCCGGACAGGGGAATTGGATACTTATGGCTACACCTTC.